This TCR beta chain was captured in a study of identical twins. In regard to this clonotype: The antigen remains unidentified.

The CDR3 extends over 15 amino acids. V gave up 6 bases and J gave up 10 bases; unmatched junction bases: 14. The germline CDR1 and CDR2 sequences are MNHEY and SVGEGT. Each CDR3 protein is one row after TCRdb ran MiXCR on the 5' RACE reads. Of about 520,000 distinct CDR3 sequences in the sample, 20% to 25% were seen once. General study findings and limits: Monozygotic twins shared more out-of-frame TCR alpha than recombination models predicted. Insertions were fewer in abundant cord blood beta clonotypes, whereas memory repertoires showed none of this pattern.

These data also formed part of another study, on T cells expressing NK-cell markers. That report notes: HCMV specificity of the expanded NKG2C+ T cell clones was not established.

Sequences were obtained from CD4+ T cells sorted from blood. The source is a woman younger than 35 in good health. This chain connects TRBV6-2 or TRBV6-3 to TRBJ2-1, with TRBD1 matching 8 bases. DNA for the CDR3: TGTGCCAGCAGCCACAGGGGGGAGGTCCATCGGGAGCAGTTCTTC. This sequence encodes CASSHRGEVHREQFF.